This T cell receptor beta chain was documented in a study of T cell responses to AZD1222 COVID-19 vaccine. As for the study in general: The study pooled second doses at about 4 or about 12 weeks. General study findings and limits: Sampling that yielded the repertoires occurred only after the peak T cell response. Variant regions that are unmutated are reportedly the target of nearly half of spike-specific TCRs.

J was trimmed by 5 bases and V by 1 base; bases with no gene match: 4. CDR3 size: 15 residues. Germline V gene sequence: CDR1 SGHTA, CDR2 FQGTGA. With regard to this clone: Its antigen is not known.

The data were produced by immunoSEQ multiplex PCR, yet TCRdb's version contains in-frame clones alone and is incomplete. Of 120,000 to 150,000 clones listed, around nine tenths are singletons. The chain employs TRBV7-3 and TRBJ2-1; 8 nucleotides line up with TRBD1. Source: peripheral blood, taken on day 0 of AZD1222 vaccination. The clonotype was recovered from an adult in good health. DNA of the CDR3: TGTGCCAGCAGCTTAATACAGGGGGGTGACAATGAGCAGTTCTTC. Its translation is CASSLIQGGDNEQFF.